This record looks at one TCR beta chain sequence and its context. Researchers collected about 9.6 milliliters of peripheral blood from every single donor. Isolation of PBMCs gave at least 7 million cells per sample. Germline-derived CDR1 and CDR2 are SNHLY and FYNNEI. The CDR3 loop spans 12 amino acids. Trimming took 3 bases from V and 8 from J, leaving 7 bases between them. These data are taken from a study of blood T cells in healthy people across ages. A sample-barcoded 5' primer and a J-beta primer mix were used in a second PCR of roughly 6 to 11 cycles. MiXCR, run by TCRdb on the 5' RACE reads, gives a single entry per CDR3 protein. This table holds 1.5 million or so distinct CDR3 sequences, around 42% found once.

Sequencing input: blood. V and J are TRBV2 and TRBJ1-4; D remains ambiguous. The TCR originated in a woman under 30 in good health. The CDR3 sequence: CASSDDTEKLFF. In DNA form, the CDR3 reads TGTGCCAGCAGTGATGACACCGAAAAACTGTTTTTT.